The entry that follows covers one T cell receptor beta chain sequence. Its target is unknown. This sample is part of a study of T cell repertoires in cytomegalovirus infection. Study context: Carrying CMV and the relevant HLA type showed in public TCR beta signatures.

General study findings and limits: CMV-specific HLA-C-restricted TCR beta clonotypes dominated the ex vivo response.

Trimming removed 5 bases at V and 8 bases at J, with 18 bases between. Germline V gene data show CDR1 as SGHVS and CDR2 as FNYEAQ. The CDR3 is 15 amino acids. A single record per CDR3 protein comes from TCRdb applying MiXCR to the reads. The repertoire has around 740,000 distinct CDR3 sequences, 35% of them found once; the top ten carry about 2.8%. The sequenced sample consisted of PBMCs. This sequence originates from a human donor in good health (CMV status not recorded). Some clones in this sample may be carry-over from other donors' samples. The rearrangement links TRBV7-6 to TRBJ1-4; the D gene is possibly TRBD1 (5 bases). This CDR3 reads CASSPGHPGGEKLFF. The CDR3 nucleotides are TGTGCCAGCAGCCCTGGACACCCCGGGGGAGAAAAACTGTTTTTT.